This TCR beta chain was documented in a study of naive and memory T cell subsets (dated by TCRdb to about 2017). Concerning the study at large: The study applied an open-source, UMI-based TCR alpha and beta sequencing pipeline to sorted naive and memory peripheral blood T cell subsets. IgG serology results and the functional CMV T cell responses were in complete agreement. RNA was DNase-treated and reverse transcribed with TCR constant-region primers, mostly using SuperScript III. The study at large found these results: RNA-based TCR counts may be influenced by expression changes linked to T cell activation and differentiation. A few larger clonotypes were present in naive repertoires, particularly the CD8 repertoires, and these clonotypes were possibly memory cells re-expressing CD45RA. After error correction, only a single occurrence was seen for over 95% of naive TCR sequences, so much steeper abundance distributions were produced than in memory subsets. The repertoire findings for the naive and memory subsets could not be validated against a ground truth because none was available. TCR abundance followed a power law whose exponent differed between naive and memory subsets but was consistent across the three individuals. In both CD4 and CD8 cells, a rise in Gini index and a fall in Shannon and inverse Simpson diversity were observed from naive through CM, EM and EMRA. Single alpha or beta chain sequences, rather than paired alpha/beta receptors, were used to define clonotypes.

Turning to this clonotype: Its antigen has not been determined. No base qualities exist here, and no much larger clone lies one base off it.

CDR1 and CDR2, per the germline V gene, are SGHVS and FNYEAQ. V and J lose 10 bases and 2 bases, and a span of 14 bases separates them. Inclusive of the bounding cysteine and phenylalanine, the CDR3 is 14 residues long. The retained sequence is limited to the CDR3, 42 bases, with the frame set at the first base. The library was built by means of UMI-ligation and nested PCR. An equimolar mix of two oligonucleotides covering both TRBC1 and TRBC2 was used as the beta constant-region primer. Four rounds of PCR, combining the SP2 primer with nested alpha and beta constant-region primers, were used to amplify the ligated cDNA. A single-stranded oligonucleotide containing the SP2 primer and a 12-nucleotide UMI was joined to the 3' end of the cDNA by T4 RNA ligase 1. Incubation of the ligation reaction was carried out at 16 degrees C for about 18-24 hours. To avoid over-amplification, PCR2 was usually performed as a SYBR Green qPCR and halted once a predetermined threshold was reached. All purifications after the first were performed with Agencourt AMPure XP magnetic beads. Libraries were quantified by Qubit and checked on a TapeStation, where a main peak was expected near 650 bp. Pooled libraries were sequenced on an Illumina MiSeq using v2 2x251 paired-end kits, and typically roughly 0.85-2 million reads were obtained per sample. Libraries were pooled at around 3.8 nM per sample, and about 5-7% PhiX was added to improve cluster recognition. In the authors' own workflow: Using tag matching that tolerated one base-pair mismatch, Decombinator assigned V and J genes to FASTQ reads that had been processed by Demultiplexor. By using UMIs, Collapsinator corrected both sequencing errors and the frequency errors caused by PCR heterogeneity. CDR3Translator translated TCRs and extracted CDR3s from the conserved cysteine to the FGXG phenylalanine, flagging non-productive sequences. Gini, Shannon entropy and inverse Simpson indices were calculated on repertoires that had been subsampled to equal numbers of UMI-defined TCRs. Within the linear range, a power law was fitted by maximum likelihood to the distributions of clonotype abundance. For one naive CD8 sample, the pipeline and MIGEC produced similar UMI counts, unique TCR numbers and clonal distributions. One analysis removed from the naive repertoire any naive TCRs that were also found in any memory subset from the same donor. A set of several thousand CMV-associated CDR3 sequences, compiled from VDJdb and a published dataset, was used to search the repertoires. TCRdb cleaned the public reads at Q25 with fastp, built clones with MiXCR and kept in-frame beta chains. Records with the same CDR3 protein are collapsed into one entry carrying the most frequent genes and DNA. It is TCRdb's table, rather than the study itself, that gives the V and J calls and clone size. The sample table shows under 150,000 distinct CDR3 sequences, and around 21% are seen once. Together, the top ten hold about 0.6% of the sample.

From the second PCR step onward, the TCR alpha chain libraries and the TCR beta chain libraries were amplified separately. Donor CMV status was determined by IFNgamma production from CD4+ T cells after overnight stimulation of fresh PBMCs with CMV viral lysate. CD4 T cells were positively selected using Miltenyi beads, after which CD8 T cells were positively selected from the CD4-negative fraction. Cells were stained for CD3, CD4, CD8, CD45RA, CD27 and a live/dead dye and were sorted on a BD Aria II into four subsets based on CD45RA and CD27. Blood was obtained from a few healthy volunteers, and the blood from each volunteer was fractionated into CD4 and CD8 T cells and subsequently into four differentiation subsets. About 110 ml of peripheral blood was drawn per donor, and PBMC were isolated by Ficoll-Paque PLUS density-gradient centrifugation. After sorting, cells were lysed in RLT buffer, RNA was extracted using a Qiagen RNeasy kit, and the extracted RNA was stored at -80 degrees C.

This receptor chain uses TRBV7-6 and TRBJ2-2; 5 matching bases give a weak D call of TRBD1. Sequencing was done on a sample of naive CD8+ T cells from blood. The sample's cell subset or site label, in plain terms: naive T cells, CD45RA high CD27+. This sequence originates from a human donor in good health. The nucleotide sequence is given as TGTGCCATCATCGACAGTCTCAACACCGGGGAGCTGTTTTTT. This translates into CAIIDSLNTGELFF.